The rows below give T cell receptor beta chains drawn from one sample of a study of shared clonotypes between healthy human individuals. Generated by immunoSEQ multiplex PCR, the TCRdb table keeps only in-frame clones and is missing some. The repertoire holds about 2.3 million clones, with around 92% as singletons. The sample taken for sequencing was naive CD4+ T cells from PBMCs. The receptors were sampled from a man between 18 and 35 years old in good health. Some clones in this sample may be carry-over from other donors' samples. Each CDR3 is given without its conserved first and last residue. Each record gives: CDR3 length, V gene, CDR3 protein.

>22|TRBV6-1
ASSEAGGGGVGLAGNVAKNIQY
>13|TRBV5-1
ASSPRDGNTGELF
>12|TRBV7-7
ASSPTWGKETQY
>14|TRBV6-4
ASSDSIGSTHYGYT
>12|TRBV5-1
ASSPRVRGDEQY
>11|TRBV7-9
ASSSFTGTEAF
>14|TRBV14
ASSQISTVRTDTQY
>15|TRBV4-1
ASSPLGREPSYNEQF
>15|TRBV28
ASSPPGQGAHGNTIY
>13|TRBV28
ASNPPGQAKNEQF
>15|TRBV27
ASSPRALGPGANVLT
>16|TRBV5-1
AGSLVPGVQGRANVLT
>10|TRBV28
ATGRGAETQY
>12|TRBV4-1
ASSQDDGNQPQH
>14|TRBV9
ASSVGGQGRLYGYT
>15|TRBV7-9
ASSLVPFYSGANVLT
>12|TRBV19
ASSIPGPYNEQF
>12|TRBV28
ASSLAGRNEKLF
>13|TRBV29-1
SVDRKLRVDYGYT
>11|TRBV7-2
ASSPGSIEKLF
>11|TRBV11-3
ASSLAYWDEQF
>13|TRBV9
ASSPLTVNGNIQY
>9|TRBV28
ASRTWGGYT
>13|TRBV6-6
ASRPARDSKETQY
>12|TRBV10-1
ASSDRDSGYEQY
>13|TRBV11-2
ASSLIARVPHEQY
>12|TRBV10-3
AIRPDGSNQPQH
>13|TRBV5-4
ASSLGGSGNTEAF
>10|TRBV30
AWSQGTDTQY
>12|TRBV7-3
ASSATGFTDTQY
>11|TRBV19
ASQGLSYNEQF
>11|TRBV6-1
ASSAGKNTEAF
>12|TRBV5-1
ASSLGPPEEKLF